This TCR beta chain derives from a study of beta chain features in type 1 diabetes. Across the whole study: No age, gender or cell yield differences were seen between patients and healthy donors.

The length of the CDR3 is 13 residues. The V end was cut by 0 bases, the J end by 5 bases, with 8 bases between. The V gene's germline CDR1 is SGHRS and CDR2 YFSETQ. Only one heparinised blood draw was taken per donor, and its volume averaged about 120 mL. Each sorted population was over 98% pure. Expressed TCRB transcripts were sequenced after all isolated RNA was converted to cDNA. This table comes from immunoSEQ multiplex PCR, and its TCRdb copy is limited to in-frame clones, with some not included. This table has 52,000 or so clones, under 60% appearing once. Study-wide results and limits: Moderate yet significant TCRB CDR3 shortening was seen in Type 1 diabetes patients in all four CD4+ subsets. Patients' naive, central memory and regulatory TCRB repertoires appeared more alike than those of healthy donors.

About this clone itself: The antigen remains undetermined.

Sequenced input: Tregs from blood. The chain recombines TRBV5-1 with TRBJ1-1; D gene ambiguous. The sequence came from a woman aged 40 to 49 with type 1 diabetes. In DNA form, the CDR3 reads TGCGCCAGCAGCTTGGATGGAGGGACTGAAGCTTTCTTT. This encodes CASSLDGGTEAFF.